Listed below are T cell receptor beta chains from one sample, sequenced in a study of T cell clonotyping in hematopoietic cell transplantation. Method: immunoSEQ multiplex PCR; TCRdb's copy keeps in-frame clones and lacks some. This sample has 9,500 to 15,000 clones, with roughly 53% found just once. The sequencing sample was made of peripheral blood mononuclear cells. The receptors come from a man aged 50 to 59 in good health. Some clones in this sample may be carry-over from other donors' samples. CDR3s include the opening cysteine and the closing phenylalanine or tryptophan. D genes are given only for firm matches. Clone size is shown for a subset of rows, as once, few, many or a class of expanded clone.

- | TRBJ1-5 | few | TRBV30 | CAWSVRSNQPQHF | TGTGCCTGGAGTGTCCGGAGCAATCAGCCCCAGCATTTT
- | TRBJ2-7 | - | TRBV30 | CAWSPMFYEQYF | TGTGCCTGGAGTCCCATGTTTTACGAGCAGTACTTC
- | TRBJ1-5 | - | TRBV30 | CAWSVGGNQPQHF | TGTGCCTGGAGCGTTGGGGGGAATCAGCCCCAGCATTTT
TRBD2 | TRBJ2-7 | - | TRBV6-1 | CASSESWTSWYEQYF | TGTGCCAGCAGTGAATCATGGACTAGTTGGTACGAGCAGTACTTC
- | TRBJ1-6 | - | TRBV29-1 | CSVARDRDSPLHF | TGCAGCGTTGCCAGGGACCGGGATTCACCCCTCCACTTT
TRBD1 | TRBJ1-5 | - | TRBV11-2 | CASSKDRQGGHQPQHF | TGTGCCAGCAGCAAAGACCGACAGGGCGGACATCAGCCCCAGCATTTT
- | TRBJ1-1 | - | TRBV4-1 | CASSQARGNTEAFF | TGCGCCAGCAGTCAAGCCCGTGGTAACACTGAAGCTTTCTTT
- | TRBJ1-2 | - | TRBV6-5 | CASSYSDGYYGYTF | TGTGCCAGCAGTTACTCTGACGGGTACTATGGCTACACCTTC
- | TRBJ2-7 | - | TRBV30 | CAWSVSQYEQYF | TGTGCCTGGAGTGTATCCCAATACGAGCAGTACTTC
- | TRBJ1-5 | - | TRBV25-1 | CASSEPSGNQPQHF | TGTGCCAGCAGTGAACCCTCGGGGAATCAGCCCCAGCATTTT
- | TRBJ2-5 | few | TRBV5-6 | CASSLGNSRETQYF | TGTGCCAGCAGCTTGGGTAATTCCCGGGAGACCCAGTACTTC
- | TRBJ2-3 | few | TRBV30 | CAWSVPASEGTDTQYF | TGTGCCTGGAGTGTACCCGCTAGCGAAGGGACAGATACGCAGTATTTT
- | TRBJ2-7 | few | TRBV27 | CASSGRSGSYEQYF | TGTGCCAGCAGCGGGAGAAGTGGGTCCTACGAGCAGTACTTC
TRBD1 | TRBJ2-2 | - | TRBV30 | CAWTTGGHTGELFF | TGTGCCTGGACTACAGGGGGACACACCGGGGAGCTGTTTTTT
- | TRBJ2-2 | - | TRBV27 | CASSLLGGTGELFF | TGTGCCAGCAGTTTACTTGGGGGCACCGGGGAGCTGTTTTTT
- | TRBJ2-5 | few | TRBV19 | CASRDGGETQYF | TGTGCCAGTAGAGACGGCGGGGAGACCCAGTACTTC
- | TRBJ2-7 | - | TRBV6-7 | CASSYSICGYEQYF | TGTGCCAGCAGTTACTCGATATGCGGCTACGAGCAGTACTTC
TRBD2 | TRBJ2-2 | - | TRBV25-1 | CASSLLAGAGELFF | TGTGCCAGCAGCCTCTTAGCGGGAGCTGGGGAGCTGTTTTTT
TRBD1 | TRBJ1-5 | - | TRBV30 | CAWSGTGQGQPQHF | TGTGCCTGGAGTGGGACAGGGCAAGGTCAGCCCCAGCATTTT
- | TRBJ2-3 | - | TRBV5-6 | CASSLMAGSTDTQYF | TGTGCCAGCAGCTTGATGGCGGGGAGCACAGATACGCAGTATTTT
- | TRBJ2-5 | - | TRBV19 | CASSIDTQEETQYF | TGTGCCAGTAGTATCGACACACAGGAAGAGACCCAGTACTTC
- | TRBJ2-1 | - | TRBV29-1 | CSVEDPQGGSYNEQFF | TGCAGCGTTGAAGACCCCCAGGGGGGGTCCTACAATGAGCAGTTCTTC
- | TRBJ2-1 | once | TRBV30 | CAWSASLEQFF | TGTGCCTGGAGTGCTAGCCTTGAGCAGTTCTTC
TRBD1 | TRBJ1-3 | few | TRBV30 | CAWSVEGGFGNTIYF | TGTGCCTGGAGTGTAGAAGGGGGCTTTGGAAACACCATATATTTT
- | TRBJ2-1 | few | TRBV5-4 | CASSLDSFSYNEQFF | TGTGCCAGCAGCTTGGACTCCTTCTCCTACAATGAGCAGTTCTTC
- | TRBJ2-7 | - | TRBV6-5 | CASSNSLGMAHEQYF | TGTGCCAGCAGTAATTCACTAGGAATGGCTCACGAGCAGTACTTC
- | TRBJ1-4 | - | TRBV30 | CAWSADVNEKLFF | TGTGCCTGGAGTGCAGACGTGAATGAAAAACTGTTTTTT
- | TRBJ1-5 | few | TRBV30 | CAWSVRGTGNGPQHF | TGTGCCTGGAGTGTACGGGGAACGGGGAATGGGCCCCAGCATTTT
TRBD2 | TRBJ2-2 | - | TRBV11-2 | CASSLGLAGGTGELFF | TGTGCCAGCAGCTTAGGGCTAGCGGGAGGTACCGGGGAGCTGTTTTTT
- | TRBJ2-7 | - | TRBV25-1 | CASSDQGYYEQYF | TGTGCCAGCAGTGACCAGGGATACTACGAGCAGTACTTC
- | TRBJ2-7 | - | TRBV5-1 | CASSFQEGAYEQYF | TGCGCCAGCAGCTTTCAGGAGGGGGCGTACGAGCAGTACTTC
- | TRBJ2-7 | - | TRBV5-1 | CASSLQGYEQYF | TGCGCCAGCAGCTTACAGGGCTACGAGCAGTACTTC
TRBD1 | TRBJ2-3 | - | TRBV5-1 | CASSLGQGPQYF | TGCGCCAGCAGCTTGGGACAGGGACCCCAGTATTTT
TRBD1 | TRBJ1-2 | few | TRBV6-5 | CASSIFSDREEGYTF | TGTGCCAGCAGTATTTTCTCAGACAGGGAAGAGGGCTACACCTTC
- | TRBJ2-2 | - | TRBV6-6 | CASRPSDTGELFF | TGTGCCAGCAGACCCTCGGACACCGGGGAGCTGTTTTTT
- | TRBJ2-5 | - | TRBV6-5 | CASSYSGSGFGETQYF | TGTGCCAGCAGTTACTCAGGGTCGGGATTTGGGGAGACCCAGTACTTC
TRBD1 | TRBJ1-2 | few | TRBV28 | CASRTTGTGENGYTF | TGTGCCAGCAGAACAACCGGGACAGGGGAGAATGGCTACACCTTC
- | TRBJ2-5 | - | TRBV29-1 | CSVDPDVRGTQETQYF | TGCAGCGTTGATCCTGATGTCCGGGGAACCCAAGAGACCCAGTACTTC
- | TRBJ1-2 | once | TRBV25-1 | CASRDKNYGYTF | TGTGCCAGCAGGGACAAAAACTATGGCTACACCTTC
TRBD1 | TRBJ2-1 | - | TRBV5-4 | CASSSGQGSYNEQFF | TGTGCCAGCAGCTCAGGACAGGGCTCCTACAATGAGCAGTTCTTC
- | TRBJ1-2 | - | TRBV19 | CASSERITGGYTF | TGTGCCAGTAGTGAGCGGATCACCGGGGGCTACACCTTC
- | TRBJ1-1 | - | TRBV27 | CASSSRGSEAFF | TGTGCCAGCAGTTCGCGGGGGTCTGAAGCTTTCTTT
TRBD2 | TRBJ2-7 | - | TRBV25-1 | CASRGTSGSLYEQYF | TGTGCCAGCAGGGGGACTAGCGGGAGTCTTTACGAGCAGTACTTC
- | TRBJ1-1 | - | TRBV13 | CASSLQMNTEAFF | TGTGCCAGCAGCCTTCAGATGAACACTGAAGCTTTCTTT
- | TRBJ2-7 | - | TRBV7-2 | CASSLVQQVAAYEQYF | TGTGCCAGCAGCTTAGTCCAACAGGTCGCCGCCTACGAGCAGTACTTC
TRBD1 | TRBJ2-3 | - | TRBV4-3 | CVSSQVGTGSTDTQYF | TGCGTCAGCAGCCAAGTCGGGACAGGGAGCACAGATACGCAGTATTTT
- | TRBJ1-2 | - | TRBV29-1 | CSVESSGNYGYTF | TGCAGCGTTGAATCATCCGGAAACTATGGCTACACCTTC
- | TRBJ2-7 | - | TRBV6-5 | CASSPRRTSYEQYF | TGTGCCAGCAGCCCGAGGCGGACCTCCTACGAGCAGTACTTC
TRBD2 | TRBJ2-7 | - | TRBV29-1 | CSVDLAGTYEQYF | TGCAGCGTTGATCTAGCGGGGACCTACGAGCAGTACTTC
TRBD1 | TRBJ2-2 | - | TRBV14 | CASSQDLVRGPTGELFF | TGTGCCAGCAGCCAAGATCTGGTGAGGGGGCCCACCGGGGAGCTGTTTTTT
- | TRBJ1-1 | - | TRBV5-4 | CASSDRLNTEAFF | TGTGCCAGCAGCGATCGATTGAACACTGAAGCTTTCTTT
TRBD2 | TRBJ2-1 | few | TRBV11-3 | CASRGAGGGYNEQFF | TGTGCCAGCAGAGGGGCGGGAGGAGGCTACAATGAGCAGTTCTTC
- | TRBJ2-7 | - | TRBV7-2 | CASSLARDSYEQYF | TGTGCCAGCAGCTTAGCCCGGGACTCCTACGAGCAGTACTTC